This T cell receptor beta chain was found in a study of early T cells in non-severe SARS-CoV-2 infection. Findings and caveats of the study: Anti-spike CD8 responses were favored by VDJdb matching, which missed private and CD4 specificities.

This clonotype has ten or more counts. Its target is unknown. Per the germline V gene, CDR1 is SEHNR and CDR2 is FQNEAQ (reference sequence). The CDR3 is 14 residues long. V lost 1 base, J lost 2 bases, and 8 bases lay in between. The protocol attached unique molecular identifiers to individual cDNA molecules. TCRdb itself ran the 5' RACE reads through MiXCR, one entry per CDR3 protein. Of 30,000 to 40,000 distinct CDR3 sequences listed, around 5% are singletons. The TCR was taken from an adult who was a healthcare worker with PCR-confirmed SARS-CoV-2 infection or an uninfected control (not recorded which). The source material was whole blood. The V gene is TRBV7-9, the J gene TRBJ1-2; unclear D gene. CDR3 bases: TGTGCCAGCAGCTTAGTGGTGGCGAACTATGGCTACACCTTC. It is translated as CASSLVVANYGYTF.